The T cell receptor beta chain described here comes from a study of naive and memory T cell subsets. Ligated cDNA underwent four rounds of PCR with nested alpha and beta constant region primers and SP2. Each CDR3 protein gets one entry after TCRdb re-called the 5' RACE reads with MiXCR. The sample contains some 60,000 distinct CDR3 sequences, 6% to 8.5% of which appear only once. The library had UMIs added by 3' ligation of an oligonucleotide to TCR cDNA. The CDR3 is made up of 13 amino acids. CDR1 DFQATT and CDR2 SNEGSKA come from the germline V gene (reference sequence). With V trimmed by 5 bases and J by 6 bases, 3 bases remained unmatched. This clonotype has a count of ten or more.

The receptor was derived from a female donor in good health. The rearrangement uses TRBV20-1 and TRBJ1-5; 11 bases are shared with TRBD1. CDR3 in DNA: TGCAGTGCTGGACAGGGGGCATCTCAGCCCCAGCATTTT. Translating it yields CSAGQGASQPQHF.